This T cell receptor (beta chain) was retrieved from a study of blood T cell repertoires in COVID-19. The germline gives CDR1 SGHTA, CDR2 FQGNSA. V trimming: 5 bases; J trimming: 4 bases; junction bases outside the gene matches: 6. The CDR3 covers 15 residues. Repertoires were generated with immunoSEQ multiplex PCR, while TCRdb's copy carries only in-frame clones and drops some. The sample consists of about 150,000 clones, 76% of them appearing once. Sequencing was performed on peripheral blood. This TCR derives from a man in his sixties with acute or convalescent COVID-19. The chain uses TRBV7-2 and TRBJ2-1; TRBD2 agrees at 9 bases. DNA for the CDR3: TGTGCCAGCAGCATTAGCGGGAGTGGGTACAATGAGCAGTTCTTC. It translates to CASSISGSGYNEQFF.